Listed here is a single T cell receptor beta chain. The germline gives CDR1 SGHTS, CDR2 YDEGEE. This CDR3 is 16 amino acids long. V shed 0 bases and J 2 bases; nucleotides not matched to a gene: 7. The record originates from a study of control samples from healthy donors and cancer patients. Profiled with immunoSEQ multiplex PCR; TCRdb holds only in-frame clones, not every one. The top ten clones hold roughly 1.6% of a sample with roughly 220,000 clones, roughly 94% of them seen once. The chain is built from TRBV5-8 and TRBJ2-5; 7 bases map to TRBD1. The sequence derives from a man aged 45 to 65 in good health. The source material was blood. This CDR3 is CASSLGGQPIQETQYF. Written as DNA, the CDR3 is TGTGCCAGCAGCTTGGGGGGACAGCCGATACAAGAGACCCAGTACTTC.